This T cell receptor (beta chain) was retrieved from a study of shared clonotypes between healthy human individuals. The study, taken as a whole, reports: Naive subsets generally exceeded memory subsets in estimated richness.

Germline assignment: CDR1 SGHRS and CDR2 YFSETQ. V lost 2 bases and J 2 bases, leaving 10 bases between the germline ends. CDR3 length: 14 residues. Naive CD8 isolation took CD45RO-negative cells positively selected for CCR7 and excluded terminally differentiated effector memory CD45RA+ cells. Source study methods: ImmunoSEQ gave junction-only sequences without quality scores, so filtering differed. Profiled with immunoSEQ multiplex PCR; TCRdb holds only in-frame clones, not every one. Clone size and V and J calls were adopted from that table, with D and trimming inferred from the DNA. This table has approximately 2,200,000 clones, about 92% appearing once. A note on this clone: The antigen is undetermined.

The material sequenced was naive CD8+ T cells from PBMCs. J is TRBJ1-2 and V is TRBV5-1, with D hard to call. This clonotype originated in a man aged 18 to 29 in good health. Some clones in this sample may be carry-over from other donors' samples. The CDR3 loop is CASSLWTQNYGYTF. CDR3 DNA: TGCGCCAGCAGCTTATGGACTCAAAACTATGGCTACACCTTC.